Listed below are T cell receptor gamma chains from one sample, sequenced in a study of gamma-delta T cells after stem cell transplantation. TCRdb used CATT to re-call clones from the RT-PCR reads. In the table there are approximately 200 gamma-chain clones, roughly 33% of which are singletons. The sample taken for sequencing was gamma-delta T cells. These receptors came from a human donor. It is not recorded whose cells these are; they may come from a transplant donor. The CDR3 runs from the conserved cysteine through the conserved F or W. Each record gives: clone size, V gene, J gene, CDR3 length, CDR3 protein, CDR3 DNA. The size of a clone is reported for some rows only, either as once, few or many, or as a class for expanded clones.

hyperexpanded	TRGV2	TRGJP1	16	CATWDGPIGTGWFKIF	TGTGCCACCTGGGACGGGCCGATTGGTACTGGTTGGTTCAAGATATTT
hyperexpanded	TRGV9	TRGJ1/TRGJ2	15	CALWEVLNYNYKKLF	TGTGCCTTGTGGGAGGTGTTAAATTATAATTATAAGAAACTCTTT
hyperexpanded	TRGV9	TRGJ1/TRGJ2	15	CALWEVGGRYYKKLF	TGTGCCTTGTGGGAGGTGGGGGGTAGGTATTATAAGAAACTCTTT
hyperexpanded	TRGV9	TRGJ1/TRGJ2	12	CALWETYYKKLF	TGTGCCTTGTGGGAGACTTATTATAAGAAACTCTTT
.	TRGV9	TRGJ1/TRGJ2	13	CALWDYKYYKKLF	TGTGCCTTGTGGGATTATAAATATTATAAGAAACTCTTT
hyperexpanded	TRGV8	TRGJ1/TRGJ2	11	CATWDYYKKLF	TGTGCCACCTGGGATTATTATAAGAAACTCTTT
hyperexpanded	TRGV9	TRGJ1/TRGJ2	11	CALWEEYKKLF	TGTGCCTTGTGGGAGGAATATAAGAAACTCTTT
.	TRGV2	TRGJP1	16	CATCDGPIVTGWFKIF	TGTGCCACCTGTGACGGGCCGATTGTAACTGGTTGGTTCAAGATATTT
.	TRGV9	TRGJ1/TRGJ2	11	CALWEVHRKLF	TGTGCCTTGTGGGAGGTGCATAGGAAACTCTTT
hyperexpanded	TRGV9	TRGJ1/TRGJ2	11	CALWEGTVKLF	TGTGCCTTGTGGGAGGGCACGGTCAAACTCTTT
large	TRGV9	TRGJ1/TRGJ2	11	CALWEVGKKLF	TGTGCCTTGTGGGAGGTGGGTAAGAAACTCTTT
.	TRGV9	TRGJP	17	CALWEEPQELGKKIKVF	TGTGCCTTGTGGGAGGAACCCCAAGAGTTGGGCAAAAAAATCAAGGTATTT
large	TRGV8	TRGJP1	11	CATWSGWFKIF	TGTGCCACCTGGTCTGGTTGGTTCAAGATATTT
large	TRGV3	TRGJ1/TRGJ2	13	CATWDRYYYKKLF	TGTGCCACCTGGGACAGGTATTATTATAAGAAACTCTTT
.	TRGV9	TRGJ1/TRGJ2	13	CALWDVNYYKKLF	TGTGCCTTGTGGGATGTGAATTATTATAAGAAACTCTTT
.	TRGV9	TRGJP	16	CALWEVGELGKKIKVF	TGTGCCTTGTGGGAGGTTGGAGAGTTGGGCAAAAAAATCAAGGTATTT
large	TRGV8	TRGJ1/TRGJ2	11	CATWDWNKKLF	TGTGCCACCTGGGATTGGAACAAGAAACTCTTT